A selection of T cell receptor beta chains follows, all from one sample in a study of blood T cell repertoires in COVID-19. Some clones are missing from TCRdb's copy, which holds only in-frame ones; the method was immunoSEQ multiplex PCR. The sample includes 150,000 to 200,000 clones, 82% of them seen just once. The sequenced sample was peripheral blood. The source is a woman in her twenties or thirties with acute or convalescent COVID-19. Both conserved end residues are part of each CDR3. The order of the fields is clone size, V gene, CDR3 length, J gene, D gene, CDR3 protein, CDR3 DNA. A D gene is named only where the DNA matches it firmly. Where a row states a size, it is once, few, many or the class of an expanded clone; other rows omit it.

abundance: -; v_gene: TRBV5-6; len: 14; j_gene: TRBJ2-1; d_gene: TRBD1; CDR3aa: CASSSGQARHEQFF; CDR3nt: TGTGCCAGCAGCTCCGGACAGGCTCGACATGAGCAGTTCTTC
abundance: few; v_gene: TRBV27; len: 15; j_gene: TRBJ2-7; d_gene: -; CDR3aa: CASSSATGFLDEQYF; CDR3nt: TGTGCCAGCAGTTCGGCCACGGGATTCTTGGACGAGCAGTACTTC
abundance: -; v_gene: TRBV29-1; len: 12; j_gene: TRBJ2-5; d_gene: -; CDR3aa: CSVVQGQETQYF; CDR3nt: TGCAGCGTTGTACAGGGACAAGAGACCCAGTACTTC
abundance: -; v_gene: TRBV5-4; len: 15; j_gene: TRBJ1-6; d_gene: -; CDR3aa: CASSFGRADNSPLHF; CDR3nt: TGTGCCAGCAGCTTTGGCAGGGCGGATAATTCACCCCTCCACTTT
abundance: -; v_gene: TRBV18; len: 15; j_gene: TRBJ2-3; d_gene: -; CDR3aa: CASALRAGSTDTQYF; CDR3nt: TGTGCCAGCGCCCTCCGGGCAGGGAGCACAGATACGCAGTATTTT
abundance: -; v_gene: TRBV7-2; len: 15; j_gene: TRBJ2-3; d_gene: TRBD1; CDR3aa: CASSPGQGNTDTQYF; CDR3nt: TGTGCCAGCAGCCCCGGACAGGGGAATACAGATACGCAGTATTTT
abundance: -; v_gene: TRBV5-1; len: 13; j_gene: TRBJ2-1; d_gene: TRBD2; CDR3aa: CASSLGTSIEQFF; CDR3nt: TGCGCCAGCAGCCTGGGGACTAGCATTGAGCAGTTCTTC
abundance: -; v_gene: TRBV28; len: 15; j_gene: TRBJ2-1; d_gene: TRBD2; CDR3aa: CASSAGTSGANEQFF; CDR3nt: TGTGCCAGCAGTGCCGGGACTAGCGGGGCCAATGAGCAGTTCTTC
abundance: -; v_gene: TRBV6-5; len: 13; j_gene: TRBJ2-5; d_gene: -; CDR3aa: CASSYSKGGRANF; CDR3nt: TGTGCCAGCAGTTACTCGAAAGGTGGGCGTGCTAACTTC
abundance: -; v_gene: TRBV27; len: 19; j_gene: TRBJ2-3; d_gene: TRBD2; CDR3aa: CASSLWVSGRVPDTDTQYF; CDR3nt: TGTGCCAGCAGTTTATGGGTTAGCGGGAGGGTCCCCGACACAGATACGCAGTATTTT
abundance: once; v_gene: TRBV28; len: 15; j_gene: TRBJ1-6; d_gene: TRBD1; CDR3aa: CASSFRTGNNSPLHF; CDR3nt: TGTGCCAGCAGTTTTCGGACAGGGAATAATTCACCCCTCCACTTT
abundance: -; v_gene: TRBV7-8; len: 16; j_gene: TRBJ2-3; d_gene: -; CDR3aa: CASRERRGSSTDTQYF; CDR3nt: TGTGCCAGCAGAGAGCGGCGCGGTTCTAGCACAGATACGCAGTATTTT
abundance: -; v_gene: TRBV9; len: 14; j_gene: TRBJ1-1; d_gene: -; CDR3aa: CASSTQGWDTEAFF; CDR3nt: TGTGCCAGCAGCACCCAGGGATGGGACACTGAAGCTTTCTTT
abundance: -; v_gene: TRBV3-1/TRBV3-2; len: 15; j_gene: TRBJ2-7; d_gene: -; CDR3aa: CASSQDRVRSYEQYF; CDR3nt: TGTGCCAGCAGCCAAGATCGTGTCCGCTCCTACGAGCAGTACTTC
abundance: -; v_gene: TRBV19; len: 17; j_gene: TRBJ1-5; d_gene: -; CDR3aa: CASSIGGGFGSFRPQHF; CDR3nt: TGTGCCAGTAGTATAGGGGGAGGGTTCGGCAGTTTTCGGCCCCAGCATTTT
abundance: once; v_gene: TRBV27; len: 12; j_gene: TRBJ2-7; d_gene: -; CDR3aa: CASSRVGDEQYF; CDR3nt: TGTGCCAGTAGCCGGGTAGGGGACGAGCAGTACTTC
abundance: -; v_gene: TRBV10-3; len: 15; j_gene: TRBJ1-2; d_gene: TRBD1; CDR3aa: CAIISDRGALSGYTF; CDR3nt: TGTGCCATCATCTCAGACAGGGGTGCTCTATCCGGCTACACCTTC
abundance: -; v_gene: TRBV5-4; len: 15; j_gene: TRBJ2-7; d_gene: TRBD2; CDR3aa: CASSPSLAGVHEQYF; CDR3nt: TGTGCCAGCAGCCCTTCGCTAGCGGGAGTTCACGAGCAGTACTTC
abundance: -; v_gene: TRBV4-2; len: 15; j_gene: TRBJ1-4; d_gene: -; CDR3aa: CAVRGEGIPNEKLFF; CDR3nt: TGTGCCGTCAGGGGCGAGGGGATTCCGAATGAAAAACTGTTTTTT
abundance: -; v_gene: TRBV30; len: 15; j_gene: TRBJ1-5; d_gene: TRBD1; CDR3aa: CAWGPRQGGIKPQHF; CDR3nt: TGTGCCTGGGGCCCCAGACAGGGGGGAATCAAGCCCCAGCATTTT
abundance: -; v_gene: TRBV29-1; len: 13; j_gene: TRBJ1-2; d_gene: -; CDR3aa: CSVVGGGDYGYTF; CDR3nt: TGCAGCGTTGTAGGGGGAGGGGACTATGGCTACACCTTC
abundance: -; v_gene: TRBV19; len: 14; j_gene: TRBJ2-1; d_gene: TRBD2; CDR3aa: CASIGLAGVNEQFF; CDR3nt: TGTGCCAGTATCGGGCTAGCGGGAGTCAATGAGCAGTTCTTC
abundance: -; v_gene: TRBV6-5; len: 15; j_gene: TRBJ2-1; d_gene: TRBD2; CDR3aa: CASRDSGRALDEQFF; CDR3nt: TGTGCCAGCAGAGATAGCGGGAGGGCCCTCGATGAGCAGTTCTTC
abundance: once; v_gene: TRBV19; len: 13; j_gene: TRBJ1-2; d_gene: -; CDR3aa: CASSIFGGYGYTF; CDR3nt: TGTGCCAGTAGTATATTTGGGGGGTATGGCTACACCTTC
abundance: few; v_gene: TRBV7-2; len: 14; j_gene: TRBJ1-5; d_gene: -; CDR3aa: CASSLAMGLQPQHF; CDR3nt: TGTGCCAGCAGCTTAGCGATGGGGCTCCAGCCCCAGCATTTT
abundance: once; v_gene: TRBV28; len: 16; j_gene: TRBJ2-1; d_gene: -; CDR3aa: CASSTAVRARLNEQFF; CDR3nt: TGTGCCAGCAGCACCGCTGTGCGGGCCCGCTTAAATGAGCAGTTCTTC
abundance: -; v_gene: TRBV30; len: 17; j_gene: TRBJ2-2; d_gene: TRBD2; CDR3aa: CAWRSPAGGPNTGELFF; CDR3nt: TGTGCCTGGAGAAGTCCAGCGGGGGGCCCGAACACCGGGGAGCTGTTTTTT
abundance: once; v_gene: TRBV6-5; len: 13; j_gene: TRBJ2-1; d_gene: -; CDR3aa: CASSRAPRDEQFF; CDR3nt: TGTGCCAGCAGTCGGGCACCGAGGGATGAGCAGTTCTTC
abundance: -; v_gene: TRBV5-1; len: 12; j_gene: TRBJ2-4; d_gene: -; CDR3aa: CASSLGENIQYF; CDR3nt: TGCGCCAGCAGCTTGGGAGAAAACATTCAGTACTTC
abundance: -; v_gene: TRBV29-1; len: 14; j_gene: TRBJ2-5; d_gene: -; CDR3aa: CSVEGRGERETQYF; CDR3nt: TGCAGCGTTGAAGGCAGGGGGGAGAGGGAGACCCAGTACTTC
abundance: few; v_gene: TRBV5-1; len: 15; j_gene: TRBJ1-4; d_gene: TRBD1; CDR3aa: CASSLWTGDREKLFF; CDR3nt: TGCGCCAGCAGCTTGTGGACAGGGGACAGAGAAAAACTGTTTTTT
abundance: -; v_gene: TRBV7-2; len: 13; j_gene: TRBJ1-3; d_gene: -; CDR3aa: CASSRYGANTIYF; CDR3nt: TGTGCCAGCAGCAGATATGGGGCGAACACCATATATTTT
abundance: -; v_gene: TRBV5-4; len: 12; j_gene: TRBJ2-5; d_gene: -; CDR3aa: CASSSRGWTQYF; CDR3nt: TGTGCCAGCAGCTCACGAGGTTGGACCCAGTACTTC
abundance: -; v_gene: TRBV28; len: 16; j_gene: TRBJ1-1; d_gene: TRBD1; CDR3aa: CASSSLETGENTEAFF; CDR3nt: TGTGCCAGCAGTTCCCTCGAGACAGGGGAGAACACTGAAGCTTTCTTT
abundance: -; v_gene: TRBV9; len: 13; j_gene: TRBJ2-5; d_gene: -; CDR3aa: CASGGTIQETQYF; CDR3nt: TGTGCCAGCGGGGGGACCATACAAGAGACCCAGTACTTC
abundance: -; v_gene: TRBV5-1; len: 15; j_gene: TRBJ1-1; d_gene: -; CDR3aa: CASSALSRGNTEAFF; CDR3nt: TGCGCCAGCAGCGCCCTAAGTAGGGGCAACACTGAAGCTTTCTTT
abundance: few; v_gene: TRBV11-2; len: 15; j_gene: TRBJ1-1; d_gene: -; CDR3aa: CASSLTVNMNTEAFF; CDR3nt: TGTGCCAGCAGCTTGACAGTTAACATGAACACTGAAGCTTTCTTT
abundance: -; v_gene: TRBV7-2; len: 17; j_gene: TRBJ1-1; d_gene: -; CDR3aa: CASSFRAGAVKNTEAFF; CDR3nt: TGTGCCAGCAGCTTTCGGGCAGGGGCCGTTAAGAACACTGAAGCTTTCTTT
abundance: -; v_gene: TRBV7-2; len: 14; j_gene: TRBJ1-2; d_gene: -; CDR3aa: CASSPTRAGDGYTF; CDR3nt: TGTGCCAGCAGCCCGACACGGGCAGGGGACGGCTACACCTTC
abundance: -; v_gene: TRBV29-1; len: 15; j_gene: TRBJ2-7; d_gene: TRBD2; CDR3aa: CSVETPSGSSYEQYF; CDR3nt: TGCAGCGTTGAAACCCCTAGCGGGTCCTCCTACGAGCAGTACTTC
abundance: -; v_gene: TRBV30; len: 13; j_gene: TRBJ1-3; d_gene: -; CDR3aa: CAWMLSSGNTIYF; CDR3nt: TGTGCCTGGATGCTGAGCTCTGGAAACACCATATATTTT
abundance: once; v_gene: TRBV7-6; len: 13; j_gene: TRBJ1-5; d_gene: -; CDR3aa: CASSLGTDQPQHF; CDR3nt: TGTGCCAGCAGCTTAGGCACAGATCAGCCCCAGCATTTT
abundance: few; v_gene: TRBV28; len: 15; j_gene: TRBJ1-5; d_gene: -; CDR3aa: CASSLWSGDNQPQHF; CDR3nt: TGTGCCAGCAGTTTATGGTCGGGGGACAATCAGCCCCAGCATTTT
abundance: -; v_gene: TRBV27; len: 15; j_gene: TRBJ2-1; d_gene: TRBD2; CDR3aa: CASRTSGGTTNEQFF; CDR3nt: TGTGCCAGCAGGACTAGCGGGGGGACCACCAATGAGCAGTTCTTC
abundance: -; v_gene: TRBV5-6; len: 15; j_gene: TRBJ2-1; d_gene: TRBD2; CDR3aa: CASSLGLAGELGEFF; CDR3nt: TGTGCCAGCAGCTTAGGACTAGCGGGGGAACTAGGGGAGTTCTTC
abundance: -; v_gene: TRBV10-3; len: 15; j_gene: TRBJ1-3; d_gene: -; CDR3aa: CAISDLRKTGNTIYF; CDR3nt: TGTGCCATCAGTGATCTGAGGAAAACTGGAAACACCATATATTTT